The 9 T cell receptor beta chains below come from one sample, sequenced in a study of blood T cell repertoires in COVID-19. TCRdb's copy holds only in-frame clones and misses some; the assay was immunoSEQ multiplex PCR. The sample has 130,000 to 150,000 clones, roughly 88% seen once. Sample: peripheral blood. The receptors derive from a woman in her 50s in a cohort sampled during active or convalescent COVID-19.

J is TRBJ1-1 and V is TRBV5-5; 8 nucleotides align to TRBD1. In germline, CDR1 is SGHKS, CDR2 YYEKEE (reference sequence). The V segment lost 0 bases and the J segment 7 bases; nucleotides outside the gene matches: 11. This CDR3 spans 16 amino acids. CDR3 sequence: CASSLARQGRSNEAFF. The DNA for the CDR3 is TGTGCCAGCAGCTTGGCACGACAGGGGCGAAGTAATGAAGCTTTCTTT.

The V gene is TRBV7-3, the J gene TRBJ2-1, with TRBD2 matching over 9 bases. CDR1 and CDR2 from the germline V gene are SGHTA and FQGTGA. CDR3 length: 15 residues. V lost 2 bases to trimming and J lost 6 bases; unmatched junction nucleotides: 5. The CDR3 protein is CASSLGSGGVNEQFF. In nucleotides, the CDR3 is TGTGCCAGCAGCTTAGGTAGCGGGGGTGTCAATGAGCAGTTCTTC.

This clone showed up just a few times. The chain couples TRBV6-5 to TRBJ2-3; 8 nucleotides line up with TRBD2. CDR1 and CDR2 (germline): MNHEY, SVGAGI. V lost 3 bases, J lost 4 bases, and 9 bases stayed unmatched. The CDR3 contains 16 residues. The CDR3: CASSYRGGIPPDTQYF. The CDR3 DNA reads as TGTGCCAGCAGTTATCGGGGGGGGATCCCTCCAGATACGCAGTATTTT.

The V gene is TRBV19, the J gene TRBJ1-1, with D hard to call. CDR3 size: 14 residues. The V end lost 1 base, the J end lost 5 bases, and 11 bases lay between the germline ends. Germline V gene lookup returns CDR1 LNHDA and CDR2 SQIVND (reference sequence). CDR3 sequence: CASSIGTGGTEAFF. Written as DNA, the CDR3 is TGTGCCAGTAGTATAGGGACCGGAGGGACTGAAGCTTTCTTT.

This clone was seen only once. V is TRBV19 and J is TRBJ1-1; 7 nucleotides line up with TRBD1. CDR1 LNHDA and CDR2 SQIVND come from the germline V gene (reference sequence). The CDR3 is 12 residues long. The V segment lost 10 bases and the J segment 4 bases; nucleotides outside the gene matches: 6. The CDR3 loop is CATTGQFTEAFF. CDR3 bases: TGTGCCACCACGGGACAGTTCACTGAAGCTTTCTTT.

The chain uses TRBV6-4 and TRBJ2-1; 8 nucleotides line up with TRBD1. The CDR3 extends over 15 amino acids. Unmatched junction bases numbered 10, after V lost 6 bases and J lost 6 bases. Germline CDR1 reads MRHNA; CDR2 reads SNTAGT. In DNA form, the CDR3 reads TGTGCCAGCAGCGCCCGGACAGGGCACATCAATGAGCAGTTCTTC. Translating it yields CASSARTGHINEQFF.

This clone was detected only a few times. This chain links TRBV6-2 or TRBV6-3 with TRBJ2-7; 7 bases fit TRBD2. This CDR3 contains 13 residues. With 5 bases clipped from V and 2 bases from J, the junction kept 3 bases outside the gene matches. Germline CDR1 is MNHEY and CDR2 is SVGEGT. The CDR3 DNA sequence: TGTGCCAGCAGTAAGGCGGGGGCCTACGAGCAGTACTTC. This sequence encodes CASSKAGAYEQYF.

CDR3 protein: CASSFEDHNEKLFF. Written as DNA, the CDR3 is TGTGCCAGCAGCTTCGAGGATCATAATGAAAAACTGTTTTTT. V usage is TRBV7-8 and J usage is TRBJ1-4; D unclear. This CDR3 is 14 amino acids long. CDR1 and CDR2 (germline): SGHVS, FQNEAQ. The ends were cut back, 3 bases at V and 4 bases at J, with 9 bases in the middle.

The chain uses TRBV14 and TRBJ2-7; D is perhaps TRBD1 (7 bases). The germline V gene has CDR1 SGHDN and CDR2 FVKESK. CDR3 size: 17 residues. V was trimmed by 0 bases and J by 2 bases, leaving 17 bases between them. The DNA of the CDR3 is TGTGCCAGCAGCCAAGATCGGGGGACAGTAACCCCCTACGAGCAGTACTTC. This codes for CASSQDRGTVTPYEQYF.